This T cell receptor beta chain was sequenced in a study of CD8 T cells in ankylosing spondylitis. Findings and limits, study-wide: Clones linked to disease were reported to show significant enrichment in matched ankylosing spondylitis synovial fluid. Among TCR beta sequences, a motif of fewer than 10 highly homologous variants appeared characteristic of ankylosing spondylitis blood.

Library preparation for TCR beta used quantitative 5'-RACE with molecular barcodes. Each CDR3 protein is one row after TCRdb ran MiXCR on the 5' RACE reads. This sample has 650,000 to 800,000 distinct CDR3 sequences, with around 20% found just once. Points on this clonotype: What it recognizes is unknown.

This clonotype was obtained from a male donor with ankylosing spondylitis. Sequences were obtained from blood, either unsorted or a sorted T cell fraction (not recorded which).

CDR3 sequence (DNA): TGTGCCAGCAGTTTATCCCAGGACATCGGGGGCTACACCTTC. Translating gives CASSLSQDIGGYTF. The chain links TRBV12-3 or TRBV12-4 to TRBJ1-2; perhaps TRBD1 as D (5 bases). The V end lost 2 bases, the J end lost 8 bases, and 15 bases lay between the germline ends. This CDR3 is 14 amino acids long.